A single sample gave rise to the 5 T cell receptor beta chains below, sequenced in a study of blood T cell repertoires in COVID-19. Only in-frame clones appear in the TCRdb table, and some are missing; sequencing was by immunoSEQ multiplex PCR. The table includes around 150,000 clones, 78% detected once. Sequencing input: peripheral blood. Receptors were obtained from a woman older than 75 with acute or convalescent COVID-19.

A note on this clone: One end of the junction varies from germline; a read error may be responsible. The sample contains more than one DNA sequence encoding this CDR3. The gene calls are TRBV11-2 and TRBJ2-5; D possibly corresponds to TRBD2 (6 bases). This CDR3 spans 15 amino acids. Germline CDR1 is SGHAT and CDR2 is FQNNGV. The CDR3 reads CASSTSGVSRETQYF. CDR3 DNA: TGTGCTAGCAGCACCTCGGGAGTGAGTAGGGAGACCCAGTACTTC.

This clone was recorded a few times. This chain joins TRBV12-3 or TRBV12-4 and TRBJ1-1, with 9 bases aligning to TRBD1. This CDR3 spans 13 amino acids. The ends lost 4 bases at V and 5 bases at J; junction bases unmatched: 2. DNA for the CDR3: TGTGCCAGCAGTTGGGACAGGGAGACTGAAGCTTTCTTT. Translation gives CASSWDRETEAFF.

V is TRBV28 and J is TRBJ2-1, with 9 bases matching TRBD1. This CDR3 comprises 15 residues. V gave up 4 bases and J gave up 4 bases; unmatched junction bases: 5. Germline CDR1 MDHEN, CDR2 SYDVKM. CDR3 DNA: TGTGCCAGCAGTTCCGGGACAGGGAAGTACAATGAGCAGTTCTTC. Amino acid sequence: CASSSGTGKYNEQFF.

CDR3: CASSSFVETGHTEAFF. DNA for the CDR3: TGCGCCAGCAGCTCATTCGTGGAAACAGGGCACACTGAAGCTTTCTTT. The chain uses TRBV5-1 and TRBJ1-1; perhaps TRBD1 as D (6 bases). Trimming cost V 3 bases and J 3 bases, with 18 bases left between them. Germline assignment: CDR1 SGHRS and CDR2 YFSETQ. The CDR3 length is 16 residues.

The chain carries TRBV5-1 and TRBJ2-1; perhaps TRBD2 as D (5 bases). CDR1 and CDR2 from the germline V gene are SGHRS and YFSETQ. Trimming removed 3 bases from V and 6 bases from J, with 16 bases in between. The CDR3 runs to 15 residues. CDR3 nucleotides: TGCGCCAGCAGCTCTCGGGCAGTCGAGGGCAATGAGCAGTTCTTC. This codes for CASSSRAVEGNEQFF.